The T cell receptor (beta chain) described here comes from a study of post-analysis software for immune sequencing data. Overall study results and limits: Higher frequency in patients than in controls was seen for roughly 5 TRBV segments, with TRBV5-6, TRBV5-1 and TRBV20-1 among them. Batch-mates among the samples co-clustered strongly by F measure.

CDR3 length: 14 residues. Trimming pared 2 bases from V and 9 bases from J, leaving 14 bases between. CDR1 is LNHNV, CDR2 YYDKDF, per germline (reference sequence). As to this clonotype: The antigen is unknown.

Presence of unique molecular identifiers characterized the TCR beta cDNA libraries. Out of 1 to 10 million T cells, roughly 0.5 million cDNA molecules were generated. TCRdb reprocessed the PCR reads with MiXCR, giving one entry per CDR3 protein. This table holds some 690,000 distinct CDR3 sequences, around 27% found once. The clonotype comes from a girl aged 5-17 years with multiple sclerosis. What was sequenced was blood. The rearrangement joins TRBV15 to TRBJ2-1; D ambiguous. The CDR3 DNA follows: TGTGCCACCAGCAGACCCCAATCACCGGCTGAGCAGTTCTTC. Translated: CATSRPQSPAEQFF.